This entry features one TCR beta chain sequence. What it binds is not known. The study ran its PCR with 60 Vbeta and 13 Jbeta primers. The repertoire was sequenced with immunoSEQ multiplex PCR; TCRdb's copy has only in-frame clones and lacks some. The sample carries some 130,000 clones, about 60% recorded once. The sample originates from a study of cytomegalovirus exposure and HLA in healthy donors. Study conclusions and caveats: CMV antigen specificity was confirmed in vitro for a few CMV-associated chains.

CDR3 length: 14 amino acids. Germline assignment: CDR1 SGHRS and CDR2 YFSETQ. Unmatched junction bases numbered 12, after V lost 7 bases and J lost 8 bases. The chain couples TRBV5-1 to TRBJ1-2; 9 positions match TRBD1. The sequence derives from a man aged 35 to 55 in good health and CMV-seropositive. What was sequenced was PBMCs. The CDR3 reads CASWRTGVVEGYTF. Written as DNA, the CDR3 is TGCGCCAGCTGGAGGACAGGGGTGGTCGAAGGCTACACCTTC. The full variable domain, in which reference TRBV5-1 and TRBJ1-2 provide the parts outside the CDR3, is KAGVTQTPRYLIKTRGQQVTLSCSPISGHRSVSWYQQTPGQGLQFLFEYFSETQRNKGNFPGRFSGRQFSNSRSEMNVSTLELGDSALYLCASWRTGVVEGYTFGSGTRLTVV.